This T cell receptor beta chain was sequenced during a study of beta chain features in type 1 diabetes. This clone was observed a handful of times. TCRB transcripts that were expressed got sequenced, as all of the isolated RNA had been reverse transcribed. This table comes from immunoSEQ multiplex PCR, and its TCRdb copy is limited to in-frame clones, with some not included. This table has roughly 140,000 clones, under 60% appearing once. What was sequenced was Tregs from blood. The clonotype comes from a man younger than 35 in good health.

Written as DNA, the CDR3 is TGTGCCAGCAGCAGCCGCGGTAATCAGCCCCAGCATTTT. Residues: CASSSRGNQPQHF. The chain employs TRBV9 and TRBJ1-5, with no clear D. Germline V gives CDR1 SGDLS, CDR2 YYNGEE. The CDR3 spans 13 residues. V shed 4 bases and J shed 4 bases, with 9 bases lying between them.